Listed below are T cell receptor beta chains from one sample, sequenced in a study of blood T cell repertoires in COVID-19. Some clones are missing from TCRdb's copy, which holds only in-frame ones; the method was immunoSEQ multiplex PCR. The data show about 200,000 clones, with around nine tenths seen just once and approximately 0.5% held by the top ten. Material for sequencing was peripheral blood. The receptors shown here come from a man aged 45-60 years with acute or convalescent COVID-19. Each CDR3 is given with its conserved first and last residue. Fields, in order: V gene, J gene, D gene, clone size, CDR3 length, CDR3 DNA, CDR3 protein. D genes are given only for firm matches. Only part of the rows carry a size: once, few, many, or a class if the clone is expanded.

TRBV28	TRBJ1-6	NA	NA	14	TGTGCCAGCAGTTTCACAGGGTATAATTCACCCCTCCACTTT	CASSFTGYNSPLHF
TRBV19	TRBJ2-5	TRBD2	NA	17	TGTGCCAGTAGCGCGAAACGTAGGACTAGCGGGGAAGAGACCCAGTACTTC	CASSAKRRTSGEETQYF
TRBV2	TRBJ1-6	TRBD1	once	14	TGTGCCAGCAGTCCGGACAGGGTAGCCTCACCCCTCCACTTT	CASSPDRVASPLHF
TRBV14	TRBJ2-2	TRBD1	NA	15	TGTGCCAGCAGTCGGGACAGACATAACACCGGGGAGCTGTTTTTT	CASSRDRHNTGELFF
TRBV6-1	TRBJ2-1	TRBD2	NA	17	TGTGCCAGCAGTGAAGTGTTACTAGCGGGACGAGTTAATGAGCAGTTCTTC	CASSEVLLAGRVNEQFF
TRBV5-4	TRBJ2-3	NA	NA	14	TGTGCCAGCAGCTTGGAATCAGTTCCAGATACGCAGTATTTT	CASSLESVPDTQYF
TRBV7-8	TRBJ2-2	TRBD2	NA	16	TGTGCCAGCAGCTTAGGACTAGCAGCGAACACCGGGGAGCTGTTTTTT	CASSLGLAANTGELFF
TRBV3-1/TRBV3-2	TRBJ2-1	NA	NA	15	TGTGCCAGCAGCCCGGGGAACTACGGCGGTAATGAGCAGTTCTTC	CASSPGNYGGNEQFF
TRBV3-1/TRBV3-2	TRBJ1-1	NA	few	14	TGTGCCAGCAGCTCCGGTTTAGGGGGGGTTGAAGCTTTCTTT	CASSSGLGGVEAFF
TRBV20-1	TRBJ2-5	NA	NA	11	TGCAGTGCTAGATACGGAGAGACCCAGTACTTC	CSARYGETQYF
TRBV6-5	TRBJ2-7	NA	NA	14	TGTGCCAGCAGTTTGGTCAGGGGCGGGTACGAGCAGTACTTC	CASSLVRGGYEQYF
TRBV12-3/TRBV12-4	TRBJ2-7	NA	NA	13	TGTGCCAGCAGTAACCGCGGGGACCACGAGCAGTACTTC	CASSNRGDHEQYF
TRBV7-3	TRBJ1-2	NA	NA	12	TGTGCCAGCAGCTTAGGAGAGGGTGGCTACACCTTC	CASSLGEGGYTF
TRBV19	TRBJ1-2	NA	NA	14	TGTGCCAGTAGCCCATCCGGGACACTCTATGGCTACACCTTC	CASSPSGTLYGYTF
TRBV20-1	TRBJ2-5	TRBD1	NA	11	TGCAGTGCGGGACAGGGTGAGACCCAGTACTTC	CSAGQGETQYF
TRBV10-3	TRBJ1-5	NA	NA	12	TGTGCCATCAGTGATACTGTCCGGCCCCAGCATTTT	CAISDTVRPQHF
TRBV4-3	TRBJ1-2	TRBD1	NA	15	TGCGCCAGCAGCCCGGGACAGGCGACTTACTATGGCTACACCTTC	CASSPGQATYYGYTF
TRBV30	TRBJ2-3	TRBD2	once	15	TGTGCCTGGAGTACCACTAGCGGTCGCACAGATACGCAGTATTTT	CAWSTTSGRTDTQYF
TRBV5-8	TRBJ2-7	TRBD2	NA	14	TGTGCCAGCAGACTCCGGGCGGGAGGTTACGAGCAGTACTTC	CASRLRAGGYEQYF
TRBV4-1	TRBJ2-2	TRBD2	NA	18	TGCGCCAGCAGCCAAGAGGTTCTAGCGGGGGGGCGAGGCGGGGAGCTGTTTTTT	CASSQEVLAGGRGGELFF
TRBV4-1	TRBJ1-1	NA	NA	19	TGCGCCAGCAGCCAGTTTCCCCGGACGGCCGGAGGGTTGAACACTGAAGCTTTCTTT	CASSQFPRTAGGLNTEAFF
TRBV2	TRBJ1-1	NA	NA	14	TGTGCCAGCAAGATAGAGGGGGTGAACACTGAAGCTTTCTTT	CASKIEGVNTEAFF
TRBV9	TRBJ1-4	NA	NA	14	TGTGCCAGCAGCGTAGGACAGTCTAATGAAAAACTGTTTTTT	CASSVGQSNEKLFF
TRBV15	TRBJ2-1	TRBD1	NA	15	TGTGCCACCACCGTCCAAGGGGGCCTCTACAATGAGCAGTTCTTC	CATTVQGGLYNEQFF
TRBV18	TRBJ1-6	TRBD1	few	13	TGTGCCAGCTCAGGACAGGGGGGTTCACCCCTCCACTTT	CASSGQGGSPLHF
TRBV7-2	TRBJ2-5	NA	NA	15	TGTGCCAGCAGCTTAGGAAGTCAGTACCAAGAGACCCAGTACTTC	CASSLGSQYQETQYF
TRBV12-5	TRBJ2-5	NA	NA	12	TGTGCTAGTGGTTTGGAACAGGGAACCCAGTACTTC	CASGLEQGTQYF
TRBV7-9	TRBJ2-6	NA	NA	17	TGTGCCAGCAGCTTAGTGGGAGGTCTCTCTGGGGCCAACGTCCTGACTTTC	CASSLVGGLSGANVLTF
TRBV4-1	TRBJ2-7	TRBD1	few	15	TGCGCCAGCAGCCACCCGGACAGGTCTAGATACGAGCAGTACTTC	CASSHPDRSRYEQYF
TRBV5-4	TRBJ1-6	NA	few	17	TGTGCCAGCAGCTTGGGTACAGAGAGCTCCTATAATTCACCCCTCCACTTT	CASSLGTESSYNSPLHF
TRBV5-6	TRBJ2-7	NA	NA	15	TGTGCCAGCAGCTTGGGGGCGGGCTCATCCTACGAGCAGTACTTC	CASSLGAGSSYEQYF
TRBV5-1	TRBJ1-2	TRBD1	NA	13	TGCGCCAGCAGCTTCACAGGGGACTATGGCTACACCTTC	CASSFTGDYGYTF
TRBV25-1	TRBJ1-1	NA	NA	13	TGTGCCAGCAGACAGTTCCCTAACACTGAAGCTTTCTTT	CASRQFPNTEAFF
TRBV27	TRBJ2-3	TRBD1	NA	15	TGTGCCAGCCGCGTGGGACAGGGGGCGACAGATACGCAGTATTTT	CASRVGQGATDTQYF
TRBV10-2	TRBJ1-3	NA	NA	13	TGCGCCAGCAGTTCCGTCTCTGGAAACACCATATATTTT	CASSSVSGNTIYF
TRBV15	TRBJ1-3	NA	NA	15	TGTGCCACCAGCAGAGAGGGGAGGGCTGGAAACACCATATATTTT	CATSREGRAGNTIYF
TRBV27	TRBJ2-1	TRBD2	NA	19	TGTGCCAGCAGTCCCCAGTGGGACTACAAAGCCCCCTCCTACAATGAGCAGTTCTTC	CASSPQWDYKAPSYNEQFF
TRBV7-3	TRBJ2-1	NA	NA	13	TGTGCCAGCAGCTTATTTACCGGCGGTGAGCAGTTCTTC	CASSLFTGGEQFF
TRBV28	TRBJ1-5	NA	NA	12	TGTGCCAGCACCTCTCGTCATCAGCCCCAGCATTTT	CASTSRHQPQHF
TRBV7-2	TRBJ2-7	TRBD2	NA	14	TGTGCCAGCAGCTTCCGGCTAGCGGAGTACGAGCAGTACTTC	CASSFRLAEYEQYF
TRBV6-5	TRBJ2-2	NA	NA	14	TGTGCCAGCAGTACTTATGCGGAAACCGGGGAGCTGTTTTTT	CASSTYAETGELFF
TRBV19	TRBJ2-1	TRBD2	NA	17	TGTGCCAGTAGTACAGCGGGAGGTTTGGGGCGATACAATGAGCAGTTCTTC	CASSTAGGLGRYNEQFF
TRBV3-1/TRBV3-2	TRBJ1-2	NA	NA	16	TGTGCCAGCAGCCACTCTCTACAGGCCGCACGGGATGGCTACACCTTC	CASSHSLQAARDGYTF
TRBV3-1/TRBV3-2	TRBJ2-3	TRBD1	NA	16	TGTGCCAGCAGCCTCCCCGGGACAGAAAACACAGATACGCAGTATTTT	CASSLPGTENTDTQYF